What follows are 12 T cell receptor beta chains derived from one specimen sequenced in a study of a mutant IDH1 vaccine in newly diagnosed glioma. The method was immunoSEQ multiplex PCR; TCRdb's version includes in-frame clones alone and lacks a portion of them. The sample carries about 35,000 clones, around 80% recorded once. Time point indicated: baseline, week 1 (first vaccination visit). Stated treatment: pre-vaccination baseline after standard-of-care therapy. The specimen was peripheral blood mononuclear cells (PBMCs), collected from a glioma patient treated with radiotherapy, temozolomide or both. The origin of the receptors is a middle-aged man with glioma. Some clones in this sample may be carry-over from other donors' samples.

The chain combines TRBV30 with TRBJ1-1; a weak D match, TRBD1 (6 bases). Trimming stripped 0 bases from V and 9 bases from J, with 11 bases between. The CDR3 contains 12 residues. Looked up from germline, CDR1 is GTSNPN and CDR2 is SVGIG (reference sequence). The chain's CDR3 is CAWSVFRDKAFF. The CDR3 DNA reads TGTGCCTGGAGTGTTTTTCGGGACAAAGCTTTCTTT. Combining the CDR3 with reference TRBV30 and TRBJ1-1 gives the whole variable domain SQTIHQWPATLVQPVGSPLSLECTVEGTSNPNLYWYRQAAGRGLQLLFYSVGIGQISSEVPQNLSASRPQDRQFILSSKKLLLSDSGFYLCAWSVFRDKAFFGQGTRLTVV.

Notes on this clone: An end of the junction differs from the germline gene, which may be a read error. The J gene is TRBJ1-3, the V gene TRBV7-7, with a possible D match to TRBD1 (6 bases). The CDR3 runs 15 residues. Germline-derived CDR1 and CDR2 are SSHAT and FNYEAQ (reference sequence). The CDR3 reads CASSLKGGPGNTIYF. For the CDR3, the DNA is TGTGCTAGCAGCTTAAAGGGGGGCCCTGGAAACACCATATATTTT. Full variable domain (rest looked up from reference TRBV7-7 and TRBJ1-3): GAGVSQSPRYKVTKRGQDVTLRCDPISSHATLYWYQQALGQGPEFLTYFNYEAQPDKSGLPSDRFSAERPEGSISTLTIQRTEQRDSAMYRCASSLKGGPGNTIYFGEGSWLTVV.

The rearrangement joins TRBV11-2 to TRBJ2-7; D is ambiguous. From germline, CDR1 is SGHAT and CDR2 FQNNGV. Trimming shortened V by 3 bases and J by 3 bases, and 15 bases separated the two germline ends. This CDR3 contains 15 residues. CDR3 region: CASSLGQAILYEQYF. The CDR3 DNA reads as TGTGCCAGCAGCTTGGGCCAAGCTATCCTCTACGAGCAGTACTTC.

The table lists this clone with a few counts. This chain uses TRBV5-4 with TRBJ1-1, with D unclear. Trimming stripped 4 bases from V and 5 bases from J, with 9 bases between. The CDR3 contains 12 residues. Per germline, CDR1 SGHNT and CDR2 YYREEE (reference sequence). The CDR3 DNA follows: TGTGCCAGCAGCCGTTCGGGGACTGAAGCTTTCTTT. It specifies CASSRSGTEAFF.

This chain joins TRBV28 and TRBJ2-1; D is unresolved. Germline CDR1 and CDR2: MDHEN and SYDVKM. V lost 1 base and J 7 bases, leaving 5 bases between the germline ends. This CDR3 is 12 amino acids long. In nucleotides, the CDR3 is TGTGCCAGCAGTTTATATAAGAATGAGCAGTTCTTC. As protein: CASSLYKNEQFF.

The V gene is TRBV10-1, the J gene TRBJ2-7, with D perhaps matching TRBD1 (6 bases). With 6 bases removed from V and 9 bases from J, the gap between germline ends came to 24 bases. From germline, CDR1 is WNHNN and CDR2 SYGVQD (reference sequence). This CDR3 spans 15 amino acids. CDR3 bases: TGCGCCAGCAGCGATGGACAGTTACCCGCTTTTAGGCAGTACTTC. This codes for CASSDGQLPAFRQYF.

V is TRBV27 and J is TRBJ1-2; D gene ambiguous. V was cut by 6 bases and J by 8 bases, with 16 bases left in between. The length of the CDR3 is 13 residues. Germline V lookup: CDR1 MNHEY, CDR2 SMNVEV (reference sequence). CDR3 bases: TGTGCCAGCAGGTTGTCAGCGGGAGGGGGCTACACCTTC. It codes for CASRLSAGGGYTF.

The chain uses TRBV14 and TRBJ2-5, with no clear D. Germline CDR1 is SGHDN and CDR2 is FVKESK. V lost 4 bases and J 1 base, leaving 10 bases between the germline ends. The CDR3 is 14 amino acids. CDR3 sequence: CASSPTWGQETQYF. The DNA for the CDR3 is TGTGCCAGCAGCCCGACCTGGGGCCAAGAGACCCAGTACTTC.

This chain links TRBV18 with TRBJ1-1, with a possible D match to TRBD1 (6 bases). CDR3 length equals 15 residues. Trimming removed 1 base from V and 5 bases from J, with 14 bases in between. The V gene's germline CDR1 is KGHSH and CDR2 LQKENI. CDR3 in DNA: TGTGCCAGCTCACCACTACCGGGGGCCGAAACTGAAGCTTTCTTT. Its protein product is CASSPLPGAETEAFF.

The V call is TRBV5-6, the J call TRBJ2-7, with a possible D match to TRBD1 (6 bases). The germline CDR1 and CDR2 sequences are SGHDT and YYEEEE. This CDR3 comprises 13 residues. The V end lost 4 bases, the J end lost 3 bases, and 11 bases lay between the germline ends. CDR3 sequence: CASSQQGIYEQYF. CDR3 coding DNA: TGTGCCAGCAGCCAACAGGGAATCTACGAGCAGTACTTC.

In its sample, this clone was seen once. The chain links TRBV19 to TRBJ2-5, with 7 bases fitting TRBD1. The CDR3 spans 14 residues. Germline lookup yields CDR1 LNHDA and CDR2 SQIVND (reference sequence). J was trimmed by 4 bases and V by 4 bases; bases with no gene match: 6. Here the CDR3 reads CASSTGTAGETQYF. The CDR3 DNA sequence: TGTGCCAGTAGTACGGGGACAGCCGGAGAGACCCAGTACTTC.

The chain couples TRBV10-3 to TRBJ2-1; the match to TRBD2 covers 7 bases. Germline V lookup: CDR1 ENHRY, CDR2 SYGVKD. There are 11 residues in the CDR3. V dropped 9 bases and J dropped 9; count of bases not matched to a gene: 5. CDR3 protein: CAIRGEGEQFF. The CDR3 DNA is TGTGCCATACGGGGGGAAGGTGAGCAGTTCTTC.